This T cell receptor (beta chain) originates from a study of T cells in Graves' hyperthyroidism and ophthalmopathy. Amplification yielded TCR beta CDR3 regions, with RNA transcripts as the source. The primer set for the first-round RT-PCR of the TCR CDR3 was HTBI. TCRdb itself ran the multiplex PCR reads through MiXCR, one entry per CDR3 protein. The sample has 250,000 to 350,000 distinct CDR3 sequences; roughly 17% are singletons. This clonotype was detected ten times or more. Its antigen is still unknown. Overall study findings and caveats: Most thyroid clonotypes expanded above 0.001 appeared in blood too.

Germline loops: CDR1 LGHDT, CDR2 YNNKEL (reference sequence). The V and J ends lost 4 bases and 0 bases respectively, with 12 bases between them. The CDR3 has 16 amino acids. The clonotype originates from a man in his thirties or forties with Graves' hyperthyroidism. The sample comprised blood. This chain joins TRBV3-1 and TRBJ2-2; a weak D match, TRBD2 (6 bases). CDR3 DNA: TGTGCCAGCAGCCTACGGGGACTCTCGAACACCGGGGAGCTGTTTTTT. Amino acids: CASSLRGLSNTGELFF.